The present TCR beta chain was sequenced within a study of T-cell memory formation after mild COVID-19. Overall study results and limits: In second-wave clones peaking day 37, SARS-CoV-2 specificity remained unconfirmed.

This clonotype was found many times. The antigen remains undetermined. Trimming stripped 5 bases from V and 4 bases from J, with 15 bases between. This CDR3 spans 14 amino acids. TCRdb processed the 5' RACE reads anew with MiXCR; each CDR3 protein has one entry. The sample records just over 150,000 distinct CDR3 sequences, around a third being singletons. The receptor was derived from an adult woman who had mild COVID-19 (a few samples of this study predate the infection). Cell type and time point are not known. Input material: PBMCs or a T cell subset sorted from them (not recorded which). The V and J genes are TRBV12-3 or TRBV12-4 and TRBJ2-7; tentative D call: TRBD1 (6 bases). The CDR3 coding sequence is TGTGCCAGCAGTCAGGGGCTACTTATTTACGAGCAGTACTTC. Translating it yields CASSQGLLIYEQYF.